The 11 T cell receptor beta chains given below trace back to one sample, sequenced in a study of siplizumab effects on memory and regulatory T cells. Profiling relied on immunoSEQ multiplex PCR, and the TCRdb table lists in-frame clones only, not all of them. Found here are about 110,000 clones, 92% of them singletons; the top ten hold 0.6% to 0.8%. Sequencing used Tregs sorted from blood. Receptors originate from a human donor in good health.

The rearrangement joins TRBV12-5 to TRBJ2-1; possibly TRBD1 for D (6 bases). Trimming removed 1 base at V and 10 bases at J, with 11 bases between. The CDR3 contains 13 residues. The germline V gene encodes CDR1 LGHNT and CDR2 FRNRAP. DNA for the CDR3: TGTGCTAGTGGTTTGGCAGGGGTTAACGAGCAGTTCTTC. Protein sequence: CASGLAGVNEQFF.

J is TRBJ2-7 and V is TRBV29-1; 12 nucleotides align to TRBD1. The germline CDR1 and CDR2 sequences are SQVTM and ANQGSEA. The CDR3 is made up of 14 amino acids. Trimming took 3 bases from V and 9 from J; bases not matched to a gene: 9. The CDR3 protein is CSVDSGQGATRQYF. As DNA, the CDR3 is TGCAGCGTTGATTCGGGACAGGGGGCTACGAGGCAGTACTTC.

The chain uses TRBV25-1 and TRBJ2-2; D is perhaps TRBD2 (5 bases). Deletions cut 8 bases from V and 5 bases from J, with 12 bases between. Germline CDR1 MGHDK, CDR2 SYGVNS. The CDR3 length is 13 residues. This chain's CDR3 is CASRTGKTGELFF. For the CDR3, the DNA is TGTGCCAGCCGGACCGGGAAAACCGGGGAGCTGTTTTTT.

This chain links TRBV19 with TRBJ1-2, with D possibly TRBD1 on 5 matching bases. Germline V gene sequence: CDR1 LNHDA, CDR2 SQIVND (reference sequence). The CDR3 sequence is 14 residues long. Trimming took 3 bases from V and 2 from J, leaving 10 bases between them. The CDR3 protein is CASSIYEGNYGYTF. The CDR3 region has the DNA TGTGCCAGTAGTATTTACGAGGGGAACTATGGCTACACCTTC.

The V call is TRBV5-6, the J call TRBJ2-2, with D perhaps matching TRBD2 (5 bases). The CDR3 is made up of 16 amino acids. Germline CDR1 and CDR2: SGHDT and YYEEEE. CDR3 sequence reads: CASEPQRGAHTGELFF. In DNA, the CDR3 is TGTGCTAGCGAACCACAACGGGGAGCCCATACCGGGGAGCTGTTTTTT. Drawing the rest from reference TRBV5-6 and TRBJ2-2, the complete variable domain is DAGVTQSPTHLIKTRGQQVTLRCSPKSGHDTVSWYQQALGQGPQFIFQYYEEEERQRGNFPDRFSGHQFPNYSSELNVNALLLGDSALYLCASEPQRGAHTGELFFGEGSRLTVL.

The chain recombines TRBV6-5 with TRBJ2-3; D is uncertain. The CDR3 length is 12 residues. V shed 2 bases and J shed 6 bases, with 6 bases lying between them. Germline V lookup: CDR1 MNHEY, CDR2 SVGAGI. Here the CDR3 DNA reads TGTGCCAGCAGTTACGGTTTGGATACGCAGTATTTT. Protein sequence: CASSYGLDTQYF.

The rearrangement links TRBV6-4 to TRBJ1-1; weak D call: TRBD1 (5 bases). CDR1 and CDR2 from the germline V gene are MRHNA and SNTAGT. The length of the CDR3 is 13 residues. V lost 6 bases and J 1 base, leaving 9 bases between the germline ends. Written as DNA, the CDR3 is TGTGCCAGCAGCCCTCAGGGGAACACTGAAGCTTTCTTT. It yields the protein CASSPQGNTEAFF.

The gene calls are TRBV15 and TRBJ1-2; 8 nucleotides agree with TRBD1. Germline CDR1 and CDR2: LNHNV and YYDKDF (reference sequence). This CDR3 contains 14 residues. V gave up 1 base and J gave up 4 bases; unmatched junction bases: 2. The CDR3, as DNA: TGTGCCACCAGCAGAGGACAGGGGTCCTATGGCTACACCTTC. Protein product: CATSRGQGSYGYTF.

This clone was detected a few times. The V and J genes are TRBV2 and TRBJ2-2; either TRBD1 or TRBD2 may supply D (5 bases each). Trimming took off 7 bases at V and 1 base at J, with 13 bases between the two ends. In germline, CDR1 is SNHLY, CDR2 FYNNEI. The CDR3 is made up of 15 amino acids. The CDR3 sequence: CASTGTGRNTGELFF. The CDR3 DNA reads TGTGCCAGCACCGGGACGGGACGGAACACCGGGGAGCTGTTTTTT. Full variable domain (outside the CDR3, taken from reference TRBV2 and TRBJ2-2): EPEVTQTPSHQVTQMGQEVILRCVPISNHLYFYWYRQILGQKVEFLVSFYNNEISEKSEIFDDQFSVERPDGSNFTLKIRSTKLEDSAMYFCASTGTGRNTGELFFGEGSRLTVL.

This chain connects TRBV18 to TRBJ1-1; D call uncertain. CDR3 size: 15 residues. Looked up from germline, CDR1 is KGHSH and CDR2 is LQKENI. Trimming stripped 4 bases from V and 5 bases from J, with 17 bases between. Written as DNA, the CDR3 is TGTGCCAGCTCACTAGCTGTTAAGTCTCGAACTGAAGCTTTCTTT. Translated: CASSLAVKSRTEAFF.

This clone was observed a handful of times. This chain links TRBV19 with TRBJ1-2, with D perhaps TRBD1 (5 bases). The CDR3 loop spans 15 amino acids. Germline loops: CDR1 LNHDA, CDR2 SQIVND (reference sequence). V was trimmed by 6 bases and J by 4 bases, leaving 18 bases between them. The CDR3 region is CASSFGASEGYGYTF. The CDR3 region has the DNA TGTGCCAGTAGCTTTGGGGCATCAGAGGGCTATGGCTACACCTTC.